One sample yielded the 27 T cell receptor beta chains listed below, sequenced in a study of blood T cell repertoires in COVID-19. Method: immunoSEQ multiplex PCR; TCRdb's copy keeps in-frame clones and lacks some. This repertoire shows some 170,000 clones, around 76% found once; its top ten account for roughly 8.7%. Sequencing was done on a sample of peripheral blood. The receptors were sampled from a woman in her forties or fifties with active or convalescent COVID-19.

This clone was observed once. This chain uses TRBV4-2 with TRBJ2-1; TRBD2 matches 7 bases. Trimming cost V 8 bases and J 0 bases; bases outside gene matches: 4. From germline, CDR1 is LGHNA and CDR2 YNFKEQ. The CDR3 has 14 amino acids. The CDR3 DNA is TGTGCCAGCGCCCGCGGGAGCTCCTACAATGAGCAGTTCTTC. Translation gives CASARGSSYNEQFF.

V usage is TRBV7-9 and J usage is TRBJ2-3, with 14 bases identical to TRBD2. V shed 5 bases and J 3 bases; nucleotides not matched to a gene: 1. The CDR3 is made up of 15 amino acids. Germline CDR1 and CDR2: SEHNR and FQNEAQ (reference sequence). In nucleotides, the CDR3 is TGTGCCAGCAGCCGGACTAGCGGGGGGACAGATACGCAGTATTTT. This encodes CASSRTSGGTDTQYF.

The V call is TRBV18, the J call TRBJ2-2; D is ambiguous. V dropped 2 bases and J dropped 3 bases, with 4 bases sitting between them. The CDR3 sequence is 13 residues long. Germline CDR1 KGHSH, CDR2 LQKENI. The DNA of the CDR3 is TGTGCCAGCTCACCAAGCCACACCGGGGAGCTGTTTTTT. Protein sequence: CASSPSHTGELFF. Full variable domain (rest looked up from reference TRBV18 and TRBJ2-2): NAGVMQNPRHLVRRRGQEARLRCSPMKGHSHVYWYRQLPEEGLKFMVYLQKENIIDESGMPKERFSAEFPKEGPSILRIQQVVRGDSAAYFCASSPSHTGELFFGEGSRLTVL.

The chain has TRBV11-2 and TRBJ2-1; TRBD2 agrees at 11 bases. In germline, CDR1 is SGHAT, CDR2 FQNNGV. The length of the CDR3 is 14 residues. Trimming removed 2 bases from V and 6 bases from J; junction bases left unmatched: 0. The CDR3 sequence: CASSLTSGSNEQFF. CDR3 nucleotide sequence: TGTGCCAGCAGCTTAACTAGCGGGAGCAATGAGCAGTTCTTC.

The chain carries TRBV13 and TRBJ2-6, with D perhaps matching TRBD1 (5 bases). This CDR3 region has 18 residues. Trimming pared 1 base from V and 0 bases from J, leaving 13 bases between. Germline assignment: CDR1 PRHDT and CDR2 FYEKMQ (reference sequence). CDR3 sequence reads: CASSLDIHRYSGANVLTF. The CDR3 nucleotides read TGTGCCAGCAGCTTAGATATCCACAGGTACTCTGGGGCCAACGTCCTGACTTTC.

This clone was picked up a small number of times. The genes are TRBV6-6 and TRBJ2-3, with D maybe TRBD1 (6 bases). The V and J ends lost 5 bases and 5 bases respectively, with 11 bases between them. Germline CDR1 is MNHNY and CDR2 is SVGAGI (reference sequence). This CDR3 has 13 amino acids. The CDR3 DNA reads TGTGCCAGCAGTGACCCGGACAGAGATACGCAGTATTTT. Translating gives CASSDPDRDTQYF.

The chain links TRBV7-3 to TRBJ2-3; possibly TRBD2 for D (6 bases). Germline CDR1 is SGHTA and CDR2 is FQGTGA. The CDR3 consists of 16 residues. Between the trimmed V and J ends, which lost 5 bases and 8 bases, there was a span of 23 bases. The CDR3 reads CASSQGTSRLGGTQYF. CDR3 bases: TGTGCCAGCAGCCAAGGGACTTCGCGGCTGGGTGGTACGCAGTATTTT.

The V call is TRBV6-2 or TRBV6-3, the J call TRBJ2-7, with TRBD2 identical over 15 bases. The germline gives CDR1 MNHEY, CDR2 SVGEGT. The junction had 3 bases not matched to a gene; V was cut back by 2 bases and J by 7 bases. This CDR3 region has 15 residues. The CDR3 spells CASSYGTSGRREQYF. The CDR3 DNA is TGTGCCAGCAGTTACGGGACTAGCGGGAGGCGGGAGCAGTACTTC.

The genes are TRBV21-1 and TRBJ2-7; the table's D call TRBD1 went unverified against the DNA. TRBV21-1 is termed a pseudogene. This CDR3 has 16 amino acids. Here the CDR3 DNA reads TGTGCCAGCAGCGCCGATACAGGAGAAATTACCTACGAGCAGTACTTC. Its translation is CASSADTGEITYEQYF.

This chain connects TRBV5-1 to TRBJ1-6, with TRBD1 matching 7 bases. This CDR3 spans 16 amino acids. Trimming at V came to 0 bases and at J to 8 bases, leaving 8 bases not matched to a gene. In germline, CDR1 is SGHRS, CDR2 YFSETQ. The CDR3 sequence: CASSLASGTEYSPLHF. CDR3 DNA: TGCGCCAGCAGCTTGGCTTCCGGGACAGAATATTCACCCCTCCACTTT.

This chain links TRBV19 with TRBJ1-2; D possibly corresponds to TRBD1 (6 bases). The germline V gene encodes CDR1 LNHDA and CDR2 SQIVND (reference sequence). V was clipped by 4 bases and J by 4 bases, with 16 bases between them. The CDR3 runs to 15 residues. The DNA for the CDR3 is TGTGCCAGTAGTACTGACCAGGGGCCGTTCTATGGCTACACCTTC. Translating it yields CASSTDQGPFYGYTF.

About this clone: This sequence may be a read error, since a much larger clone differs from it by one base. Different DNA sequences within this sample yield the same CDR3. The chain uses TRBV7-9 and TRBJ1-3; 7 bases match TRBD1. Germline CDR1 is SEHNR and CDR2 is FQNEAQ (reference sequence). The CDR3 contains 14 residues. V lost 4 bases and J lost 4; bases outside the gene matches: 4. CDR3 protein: CASSSPGQGNTIYF. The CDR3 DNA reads TGTGCCAGCAGCTCACCGGGACAGGGAAACACCATATATTTT. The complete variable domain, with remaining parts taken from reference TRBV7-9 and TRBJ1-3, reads DTGVSQNPRHKITKRGQNVTFRCDPISEHNRLYWYRQTLGQGPEFLTYFQNEAQLEKSRLLSDRFSAERPKGSFSTLEIQRTEQGDSAMYLCASSSPGQGNTIYFGEGSWLTVV.

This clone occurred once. CDR3 sequence: CSASAQGGEAFF. CDR3 in DNA: TGCAGTGCTAGTGCCCAGGGGGGAGAAGCTTTCTTT. V gene TRBV20-1 combines with J gene TRBJ1-1, with 7 positions matching TRBD1. CDR3 length: 12 amino acids. CDR1 DFQATT and CDR2 SNEGSKA come from the germline V gene (reference sequence). Trimming removed 3 bases from V and 8 bases from J; junction bases left unmatched: 6.

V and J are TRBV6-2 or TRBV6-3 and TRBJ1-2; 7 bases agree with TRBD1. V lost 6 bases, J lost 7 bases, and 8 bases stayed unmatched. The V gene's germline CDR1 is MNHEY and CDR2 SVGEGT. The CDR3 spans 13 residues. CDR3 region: CASSPRGDTGYTF. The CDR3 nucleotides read TGTGCCAGCAGCCCCAGGGGGGATACTGGCTACACCTTC.

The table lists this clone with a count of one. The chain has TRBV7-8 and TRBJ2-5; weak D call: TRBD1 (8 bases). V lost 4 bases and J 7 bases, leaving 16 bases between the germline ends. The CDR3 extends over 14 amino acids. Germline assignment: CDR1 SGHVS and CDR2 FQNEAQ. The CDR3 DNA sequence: TGTGCCAGCAGCTCGAGGACAGGGAGGGGGACCCAGTACTTC. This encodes CASSSRTGRGTQYF.

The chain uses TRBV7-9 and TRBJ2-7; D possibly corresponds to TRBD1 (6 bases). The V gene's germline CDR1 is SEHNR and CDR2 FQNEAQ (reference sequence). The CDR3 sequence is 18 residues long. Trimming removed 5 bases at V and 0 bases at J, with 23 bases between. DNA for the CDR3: TGTGCCAGCAGCCTCTATGCCCTCAGGGGCGTCAGCTCCTACGAGCAGTACTTC. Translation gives CASSLYALRGVSSYEQYF.

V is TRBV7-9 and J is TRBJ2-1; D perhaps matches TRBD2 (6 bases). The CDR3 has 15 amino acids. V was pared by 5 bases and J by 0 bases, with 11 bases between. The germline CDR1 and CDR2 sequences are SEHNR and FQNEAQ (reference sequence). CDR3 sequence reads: CASSIGGDSYNEQFF. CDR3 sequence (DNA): TGTGCCAGCAGCATCGGAGGGGACTCCTACAATGAGCAGTTCTTC.

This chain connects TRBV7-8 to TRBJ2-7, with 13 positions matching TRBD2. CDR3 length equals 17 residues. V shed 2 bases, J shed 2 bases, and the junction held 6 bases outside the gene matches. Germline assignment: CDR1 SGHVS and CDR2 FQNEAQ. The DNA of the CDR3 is TGTGCCAGCAGCTTAAAGTGGACTAGCGGGGGAACCTACGAGCAGTACTTC. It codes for CASSLKWTSGGTYEQYF.

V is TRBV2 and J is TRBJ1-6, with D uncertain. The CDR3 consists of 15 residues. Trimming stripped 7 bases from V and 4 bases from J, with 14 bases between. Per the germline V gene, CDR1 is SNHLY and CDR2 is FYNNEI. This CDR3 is CASTEGVFYNSPLHF. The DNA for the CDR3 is TGTGCCAGCACCGAGGGCGTCTTTTATAATTCACCCCTCCACTTT.

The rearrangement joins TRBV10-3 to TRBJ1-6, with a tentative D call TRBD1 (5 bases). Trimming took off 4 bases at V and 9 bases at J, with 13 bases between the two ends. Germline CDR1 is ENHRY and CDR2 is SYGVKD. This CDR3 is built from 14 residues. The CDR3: CAISVGLGGSPLHF. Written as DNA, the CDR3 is TGTGCCATCAGTGTGGGGTTGGGGGGTTCACCCCTCCACTTT.

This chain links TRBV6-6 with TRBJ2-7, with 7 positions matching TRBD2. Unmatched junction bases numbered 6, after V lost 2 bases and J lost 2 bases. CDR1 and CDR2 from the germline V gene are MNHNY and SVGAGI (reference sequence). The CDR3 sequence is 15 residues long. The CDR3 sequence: CASSYGAGPPYEQYF. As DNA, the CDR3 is TGTGCCAGCAGTTACGGAGCGGGACCGCCCTACGAGCAGTACTTC.

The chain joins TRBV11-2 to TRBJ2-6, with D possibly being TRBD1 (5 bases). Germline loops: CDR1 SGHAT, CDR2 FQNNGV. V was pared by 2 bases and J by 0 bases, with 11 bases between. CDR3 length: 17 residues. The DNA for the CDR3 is TGTGCCAGCAGCTTAAGACCCACAGGCTCTGGGGCCAACGTCCTGACTTTC. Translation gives CASSLRPTGSGANVLTF.

CDR3 sequence: CASSIAASDQPQHF. The CDR3 nucleotides are TGTGCCAGTAGTATAGCCGCGTCCGATCAGCCCCAGCATTTT. This sequence joins TRBV19 and TRBJ1-5, with unresolved D. Germline V lookup: CDR1 LNHDA, CDR2 SQIVND (reference sequence). The V end lost 1 base, the J end lost 5 bases, and 9 bases lay between the germline ends. This CDR3 has 14 residues.

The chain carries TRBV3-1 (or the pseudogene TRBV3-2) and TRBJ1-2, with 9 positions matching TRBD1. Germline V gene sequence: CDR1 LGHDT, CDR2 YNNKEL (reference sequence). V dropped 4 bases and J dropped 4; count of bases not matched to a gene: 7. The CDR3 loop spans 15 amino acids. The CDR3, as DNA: TGTGCCAGCAGCCTTACCGGGACAGGGATCTATGGCTACACCTTC. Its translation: CASSLTGTGIYGYTF.

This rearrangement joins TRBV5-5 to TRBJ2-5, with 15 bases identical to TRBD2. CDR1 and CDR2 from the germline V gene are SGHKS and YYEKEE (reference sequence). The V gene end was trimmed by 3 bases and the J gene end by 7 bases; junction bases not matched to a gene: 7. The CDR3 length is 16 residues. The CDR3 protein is CASSSGLAGGLGTQYF. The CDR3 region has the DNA TGTGCCAGCAGCTCCGGACTAGCGGGGGGGCTTGGGACCCAGTACTTC.

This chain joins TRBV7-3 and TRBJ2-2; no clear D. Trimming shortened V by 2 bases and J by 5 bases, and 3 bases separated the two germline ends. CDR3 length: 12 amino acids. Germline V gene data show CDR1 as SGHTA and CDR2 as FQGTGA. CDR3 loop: CASSLPTGELFF. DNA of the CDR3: TGTGCCAGCAGCTTACCGACCGGGGAGCTGTTTTTT.

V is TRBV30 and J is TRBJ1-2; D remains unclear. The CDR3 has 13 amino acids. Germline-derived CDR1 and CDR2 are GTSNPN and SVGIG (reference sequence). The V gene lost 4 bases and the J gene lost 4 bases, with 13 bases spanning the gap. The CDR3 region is CAWTAGFLYGYTF. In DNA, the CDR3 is TGTGCCTGGACGGCAGGATTCCTCTATGGCTACACCTTC. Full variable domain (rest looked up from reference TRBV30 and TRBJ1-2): SQTIHQWPATLVQPVGSPLSLECTVEGTSNPNLYWYRQAAGRGLQLLFYSVGIGQISSEVPQNLSASRPQDRQFILSSKKLLLSDSGFYLCAWTAGFLYGYTFGSGTRLTVV.